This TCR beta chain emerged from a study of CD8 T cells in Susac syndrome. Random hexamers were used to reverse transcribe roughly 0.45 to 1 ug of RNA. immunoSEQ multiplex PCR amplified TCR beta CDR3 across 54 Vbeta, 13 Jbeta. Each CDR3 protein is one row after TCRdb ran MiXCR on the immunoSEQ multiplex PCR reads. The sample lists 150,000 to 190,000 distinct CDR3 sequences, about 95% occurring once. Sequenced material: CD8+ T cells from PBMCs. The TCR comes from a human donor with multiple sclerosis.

CDR3 residues: CASSEGTGDVGQFF. DNA of the CDR3: TGTGCCAGCAGCGAGGGGACGGGCGATGTCGGGCAGTTCTTC. The rearrangement joins TRBV9 to TRBJ2-1; TRBD1 or TRBD2 may be the D gene (5 bases each). CDR1 is SGDLS and CDR2 is YYNGEE in the germline V gene. The V and J ends lost 3 bases and 12 bases respectively, with 19 bases between them. This CDR3 is built from 14 residues.